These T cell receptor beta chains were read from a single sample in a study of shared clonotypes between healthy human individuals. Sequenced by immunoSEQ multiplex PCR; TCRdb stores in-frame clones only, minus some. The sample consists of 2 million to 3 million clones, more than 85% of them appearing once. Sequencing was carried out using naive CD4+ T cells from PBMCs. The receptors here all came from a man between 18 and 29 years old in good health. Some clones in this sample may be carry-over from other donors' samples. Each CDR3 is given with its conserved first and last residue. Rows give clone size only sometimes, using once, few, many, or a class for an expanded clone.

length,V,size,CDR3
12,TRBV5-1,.,CASSLGPETQYF
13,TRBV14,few,CASSQDLDQPQHF
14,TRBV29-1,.,CSVEGSGHTDTQYF
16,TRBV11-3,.,CASSLVRGGSTDTQYF
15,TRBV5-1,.,CASSAAGVVADTQYF
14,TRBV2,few,CASSVYSGNTEAFF
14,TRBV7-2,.,CASSLVPDNTEAFF
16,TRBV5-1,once,CASRLILAGGHNEQFF
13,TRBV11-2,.,CASSSSPYNEQFF
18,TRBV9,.,CASSPTTGVGIANYGYTF
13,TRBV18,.,CASSPKRGETQYF
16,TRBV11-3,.,CASSPGGQGAGHEQYF
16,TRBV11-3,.,CASSSTSGRLTGELFF
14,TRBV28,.,CASSSGDRGNTIYF
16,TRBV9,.,CASSLRVETGGNTIYF
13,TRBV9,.,CASSVGRQEGYTF
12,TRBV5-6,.,CASSRQTYEQYF
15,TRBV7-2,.,CASSRLAGGAYEQYF
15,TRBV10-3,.,CATSSDLTGNQPQHF
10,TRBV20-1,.,CSAHQVAQYF
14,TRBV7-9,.,CASSSRDYPYEQYF
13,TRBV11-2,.,CASSPGTYNEQFF
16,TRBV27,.,CASSLKPGQGVEKLFF
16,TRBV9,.,CASSPHSDANTGELFF
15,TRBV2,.,CASSEETDFSYEQYF
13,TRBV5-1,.,CASSLFRGTEAFF
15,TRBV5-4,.,CASSPLFDVGNEQFF
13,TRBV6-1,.,CASSEVWSQPQHF
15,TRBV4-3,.,CASSQEGQATNEQYF
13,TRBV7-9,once,CASSPAGLYGYTF
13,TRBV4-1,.,CASSQLWGNTIYF
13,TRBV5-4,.,CASSTGPQETQYF
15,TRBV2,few,CASTAFGTGSQPQHF